A single sample gave rise to the 21 T cell receptor beta chains below, sequenced in a study of control samples from healthy donors and cancer patients. The assay was immunoSEQ multiplex PCR, and TCRdb's table has in-frame clones only and misses some. The data contain 400,000 to 450,000 clones, 80% to 95% of them singletons. The sequenced sample consisted of PBMCs. The receptors stem from a man aged 35 to 55 with head and neck cancer.

This rearrangement joins TRBV6-2 or TRBV6-3 to TRBJ1-5; D unresolved. CDR1 and CDR2 (germline): MNHEY, SVGEGT. This CDR3 spans 12 amino acids. Trimming took off 6 bases at V and 7 bases at J, with 10 bases between the two ends. CDR3 nucleotide sequence: TGTGCCAGCAGCCTACCTATGCAGCCCCAGCATTTT. Encoded protein: CASSLPMQPQHF.

V and J are TRBV9 and TRBJ2-3; D tentatively reads TRBD1 or TRBD2 (6 bases each). Trimming took 0 bases from V and 2 from J, leaving 16 bases between them. Germline CDR1 and CDR2: SGDLS and YYNGEE. The CDR3 extends over 17 amino acids. This CDR3 is CASSVGGGRQSTDTQYF. In DNA, the CDR3 is TGTGCCAGCAGCGTAGGAGGGGGGCGACAGTCCACAGATACGCAGTATTTT.

This clone was counted a single time. CDR3 in DNA: TGTGCCAGTAGTATTCAGGACGGAGAGACCCAGTACTTC. This encodes CASSIQDGETQYF. The rearrangement uses TRBV19 and TRBJ2-5; the D is unclear. In germline, CDR1 is LNHDA, CDR2 SQIVND (reference sequence). Between the trimmed V and J ends, which lost 3 bases and 4 bases, there was a span of 9 bases. This CDR3 comprises 13 residues.

V usage is TRBV6-5 and J usage is TRBJ1-2; D is ambiguous. The CDR3 length is 16 residues. Between the trimmed V and J ends, which lost 3 bases and 0 bases, there was a span of 14 bases. The V gene's germline CDR1 is MNHEY and CDR2 SVGAGI. The CDR3 loop is CASSYGRRPTNYGYTF. The CDR3 DNA sequence: TGTGCCAGCAGTTATGGTAGGAGGCCGACTAACTATGGCTACACCTTC.

The CDR3 coding sequence is TGTGCCAGCAGCACCAGTGTGAACACTGAAGCTTTCTTT. Amino acid sequence: CASSTSVNTEAFF. The rearrangement joins TRBV14 to TRBJ1-1; D unresolved. The CDR3 runs to 13 residues. CDR1 SGHDN and CDR2 FVKESK come from the germline V gene. V lost 5 bases and J lost 0, with 7 bases in between.

CDR3: CASSPRTGGNTEAFF. CDR3 bases: TGTGCCAGCAGTCCGCGGACAGGGGGAAACACTGAAGCTTTCTTT. This chain connects TRBV28 to TRBJ1-1; 10 positions agree with TRBD1. The CDR3 has 15 residues. Trimming cost V 5 bases and J 2 bases; bases outside gene matches: 5. Germline CDR1 is MDHEN and CDR2 is SYDVKM.

The chain employs TRBV6-5 and TRBJ1-2; the D is unclear. The V gene lost 2 bases and the J gene lost 2 bases, with 9 bases spanning the gap. CDR1 and CDR2 from the germline V gene are MNHEY and SVGAGI. The CDR3 extends over 14 amino acids. The CDR3 nucleotides read TGTGCCAGCAGTTACAACGGACGGAACTATGGCTACACCTTC. Translating it yields CASSYNGRNYGYTF.

This rearrangement joins TRBV4-1 to TRBJ2-3, with D tentatively TRBD1 (5 bases). From germline, CDR1 is MGHRA and CDR2 YSYEKL. The CDR3 runs to 16 residues. Trimming took 4 bases from V and 0 from J, leaving 14 bases between them. This CDR3 reads CASSPLKGASTDTQYF. CDR3 coding DNA: TGCGCCAGCAGCCCCTTAAAAGGGGCGAGCACAGATACGCAGTATTTT.

The chain joins TRBV30 to TRBJ1-1; the D gene is possibly TRBD1 (5 bases). The CDR3 extends over 14 amino acids. V lost 5 bases and J 5 bases, leaving 18 bases between the germline ends. Per the germline V gene, CDR1 is GTSNPN and CDR2 is SVGIG (reference sequence). CDR3 protein: CAWRLGGSRTEAFF. DNA for the CDR3: TGTGCCTGGCGTCTTGGGGGAAGTCGGACTGAAGCTTTCTTT.

J is TRBJ2-7 and V is TRBV11-2, with D uncertain. This CDR3 contains 14 residues. Looked up from germline, CDR1 is SGHAT and CDR2 is FQNNGV. V lost 0 bases and J lost 3, with 9 bases in between. DNA for the CDR3: TGTGCCAGCAGCTTAGAACTCGCCCGCTACGAGCAGTACTTC. Encoded protein: CASSLELARYEQYF.

This clone came up a few times. This chain links TRBV20-1 with TRBJ2-3; D is unclear. With 5 bases removed from V and 3 bases from J, the gap between germline ends came to 6 bases. There are 11 residues in the CDR3. Germline V gene sequence: CDR1 DFQATT, CDR2 SNEGSKA (reference sequence). In DNA form, the CDR3 reads TGCAGTGCTCGGAGAACAGATACGCAGTATTTT. Its translation is CSARRTDTQYF.

V and J are TRBV19 and TRBJ2-1; TRBD1 is a possible D gene (6 bases). Trimming took 10 bases from V and 8 from J, leaving 21 bases between them. This CDR3 is 14 amino acids long. Looked up from germline, CDR1 is LNHDA and CDR2 is SQIVND (reference sequence). Written as DNA, the CDR3 is TGTGCCACTACCCAGGGGCGGCCGAGTGATGAGCAGTTCTTC. It specifies CATTQGRPSDEQFF.

This chain's CDR3 is CAITSGFYIQYF. CDR3 coding DNA: TGTGCCATCACGTCAGGGTTTTACATTCAGTACTTC. V is TRBV6-5 and J is TRBJ2-4; possible D gene TRBD1, 5 bases. V lost 10 bases and J 8 bases, leaving 15 bases between the germline ends. This CDR3 is built from 12 residues. Looked up from germline, CDR1 is MNHEY and CDR2 is SVGAGI.

This chain connects TRBV9 to TRBJ2-2; perhaps TRBD1 as D (6 bases). CDR3 size: 14 residues. Germline V CDR1 and CDR2: SGDLS, YYNGEE. Between the trimmed V and J ends, which lost 3 bases and 4 bases, there was a span of 10 bases. The CDR3 reads CASSARQVTGELFF. The DNA for the CDR3 is TGTGCCAGCAGCGCCCGACAGGTCACCGGGGAGCTGTTTTTT.

The chain links TRBV7-8 to TRBJ1-3, with D possibly being TRBD1 (5 bases). V lost 5 bases to trimming and J lost 1 base, with 15 bases between them. Germline V gives CDR1 SGHVS, CDR2 FQNEAQ. The CDR3 runs to 16 residues. In DNA form, the CDR3 reads TGTGCCAGCAGCCCCCCGGGGGGAGGGTCTGGAAACACCATATATTTT. As protein: CASSPPGGGSGNTIYF.

This chain links TRBV6-5 with TRBJ1-4, with D possibly TRBD1 on 5 matching bases. Trimming left V 8 bases short and J 6 bases short, with 19 bases between. This CDR3 is 15 amino acids long. Germline lookup yields CDR1 MNHEY and CDR2 SVGAGI. The DNA for the CDR3 is TGTGCCAGCGGGAGAATCATCGGGGGTGATGAAAAACTGTTTTTT. Amino acid sequence: CASGRIIGGDEKLFF.

This chain connects TRBV6-2 or TRBV6-3 to TRBJ2-2; unclear D gene. The germline V gene encodes CDR1 MNHEY and CDR2 SVGEGT. This CDR3 spans 15 amino acids. V lost 5 bases and J lost 2, with 12 bases in between. The chain's CDR3 is CASSRSGTNTGELFF. CDR3 nucleotides: TGTGCCAGCAGTCGTTCTGGAACCAACACCGGGGAGCTGTTTTTT.

The gene calls are TRBV19 and TRBJ1-5; D remains unclear. CDR3 size: 14 residues. V gave up 0 bases and J gave up 5 bases, with 8 bases separating them. Germline loops: CDR1 LNHDA, CDR2 SQIVND (reference sequence). DNA for the CDR3: TGTGCCAGTAGTATAGATTTAGCCTATCAGCCCCAGCATTTT. Protein product: CASSIDLAYQPQHF.

The chain has TRBV6-2 or TRBV6-3 and TRBJ2-5; D remains ambiguous. Germline V gene data show CDR1 as MNHEY and CDR2 as SVGEGT. This CDR3 region has 13 residues. The ends were cut back, 4 bases at V and 4 bases at J, with 10 bases in the middle. For the CDR3, the DNA is TGTGCCAGCAGTTCAGGCCACACAGAGACCCAGTACTTC. Encoded protein: CASSSGHTETQYF.

On this clone itself: The sample contains more than one DNA sequence encoding this CDR3. V gene TRBV7-2 combines with J gene TRBJ2-2; D gene unclear. Trimming left V 3 bases short and J 4 bases short, with 6 bases between. Germline V gene data show CDR1 as SGHTA and CDR2 as FQGNSA. This CDR3 has 13 residues. For the CDR3, the DNA is TGTGCCAGCAGCTTGGGCGGCACCGGGGAGCTGTTTTTT. Translated, it gives CASSLGGTGELFF.

This clone showed up just a few times. The CDR3: CASSLDSKWDRPSSYNEQFF. CDR3 bases: TGTGCCAGCAGTTTAGATTCAAAATGGGACAGGCCAAGCTCCTACAATGAGCAGTTCTTC. V is TRBV28 and J is TRBJ2-1, with 8 positions matching TRBD1. This CDR3 contains 20 residues. From germline, CDR1 is MDHEN and CDR2 SYDVKM. The J segment lost 0 bases and the V segment lost 2 bases, leaving 15 bases of the junction unmatched.